These 5 T cell receptor beta chains were sequenced from one sample in a study of cytomegalovirus exposure and HLA in healthy donors. PCR amplification relied on 60 Vbeta primers (plus 13 Jbeta primers). Sequencing was performed with immunoSEQ multiplex PCR; in TCRdb, only in-frame clones are kept and a portion is missing. The sample has about 120,000 clones, around 10% seen once. Sequenced input: PBMCs. Every receptor here comes from a man aged 25 to 45 in good health and CMV-seronegative.

The sample holds a few counts of this clone. The genes are TRBV28 and TRBJ1-1; 9 nucleotides line up with TRBD1. This CDR3 comprises 14 residues. V lost 3 bases to trimming and J lost 10 bases; unmatched junction nucleotides: 9. CDR1 is MDHEN, CDR2 SYDVKM, per germline. The DNA of the CDR3 is TGTGCCAGCAGTTTTGATGGGACAGGGCTAGGAGCTTTCTTT. It yields the protein CASSFDGTGLGAFF.

CDR3: CSAGSGTAYGYTF. DNA of the CDR3: TGCAGCGCCGGGTCTGGGACAGCCTATGGCTACACCTTC. The chain employs TRBV29-1 and TRBJ1-2, with 7 bases lining up with TRBD1. CDR3 length: 13 amino acids. CDR1 and CDR2 (germline): SQVTM, ANQGSEA. The V gene end was trimmed by 7 bases and the J gene end by 4 bases; junction bases not matched to a gene: 9.

The CDR3 coding sequence is TGTGCCAGCTCACCACTAGCGGGGGCCCAAGAGACCCAGTACTTC. Its protein product is CASSPLAGAQETQYF. This rearrangement joins TRBV18 to TRBJ2-5; 9 nucleotides match TRBD2. Germline CDR1 and CDR2: KGHSH and LQKENI. J was trimmed by 1 base and V by 1 base; bases with no gene match: 1. The CDR3 has 15 amino acids.

The rearrangement joins TRBV10-3 to TRBJ2-3; no clear D gene. Deletions cut 3 bases from V and 3 bases from J, with 4 bases between. The CDR3 runs to 12 residues. Germline V CDR1 and CDR2: ENHRY, SYGVKD. CDR3 sequence reads: CAISDSTDTQYF. The CDR3 nucleotides are TGTGCCATCAGTGACAGTACAGATACGCAGTATTTT.

This clone was observed a few times. J is TRBJ2-7 and V is TRBV10-3, with 10 bases fitting TRBD2. The junction had 6 bases not matched to a gene; V was cut back by 10 bases and J by 0 bases. This CDR3 comprises 14 residues. Per germline, CDR1 ENHRY and CDR2 SYGVKD. The CDR3 spells CATRASGGSYEQYF. CDR3 in DNA: TGTGCCACGCGTGCTAGCGGGGGCTCCTACGAGCAGTACTTC.